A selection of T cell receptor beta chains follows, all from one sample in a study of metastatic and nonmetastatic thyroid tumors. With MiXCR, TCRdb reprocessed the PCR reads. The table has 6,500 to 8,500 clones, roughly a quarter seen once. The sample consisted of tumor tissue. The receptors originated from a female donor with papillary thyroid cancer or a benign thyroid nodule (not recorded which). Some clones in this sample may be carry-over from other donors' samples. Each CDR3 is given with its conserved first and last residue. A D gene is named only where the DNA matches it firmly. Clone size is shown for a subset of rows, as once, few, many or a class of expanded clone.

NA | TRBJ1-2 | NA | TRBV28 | TGTGCCAGCAGTTTTTGTGTAGGGGCTCGAAACTATGGCTACACCTTC | CASSFCVGARNYGYTF
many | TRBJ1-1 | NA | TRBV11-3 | TGTGCCAGCAGCTCGTTCCTGATCCAAGGGGACACTGAAGCTTTCTTT | CASSSFLIQGDTEAFF
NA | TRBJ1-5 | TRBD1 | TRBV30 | TGTGCCTGGAGTAGGGTCAGGACAGGGGACAATCAGCCCCAGCATTTT | CAWSRVRTGDNQPQHF
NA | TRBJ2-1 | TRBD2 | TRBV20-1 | TGCAGTGCTTCCGGCGGGACTAGCGGGAGGACCTACAATGAGCAGTTCTTC | CSASGGTSGRTYNEQFF
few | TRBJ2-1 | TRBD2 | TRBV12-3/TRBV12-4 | TGTGCCAGCAGTTTAGCAGACCGACTAGCGGGTTACAATGAGCAGTTCTTC | CASSLADRLAGYNEQFF
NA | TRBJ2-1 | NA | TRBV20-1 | TGCAGTGCCCCTAGGGACTCAGCCAATGAGCAGTTCTTC | CSAPRDSANEQFF
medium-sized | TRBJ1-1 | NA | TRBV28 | TGTGCCAGCAGCTCTACAGGGATCTCTGAAGCTTTCTTT | CASSSTGISEAFF
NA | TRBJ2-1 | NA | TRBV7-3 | TGTGCCAGCAGCTTCTCAGCTAACAATGAGCAGTTCTTC | CASSFSANNEQFF
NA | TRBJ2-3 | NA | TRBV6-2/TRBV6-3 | TGTGCCAGCAGTCCGCAGGCTAGCACAGATACGCAGTATTTT | CASSPQASTDTQYF
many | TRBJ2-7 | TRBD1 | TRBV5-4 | TGTGCCAGCAGCCCACTAGGACAGGCCAACGGGTACGAGCAGTACTTC | CASSPLGQANGYEQYF
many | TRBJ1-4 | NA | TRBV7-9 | TGTGCCAGCAGCTTAGAGGAAGGGGATGAAAAACTGTTTTTT | CASSLEEGDEKLFF
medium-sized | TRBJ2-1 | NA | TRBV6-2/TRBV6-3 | TGTGCCAGCAGCCCCCCCGGACCCATAGCGTCGGAAGAGCAGTTCTTC | CASSPPGPIASEEQFF
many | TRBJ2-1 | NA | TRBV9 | TGTGCCAGCAGCGTAGCTCGACAGGCCTTCTACAATGAGCAGTTCTTC | CASSVARQAFYNEQFF
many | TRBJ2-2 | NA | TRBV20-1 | TGCAGTGCTAGACCCACCCCTAGCGCCGAGGGAGCCGGGGAGCTGTTTTTT | CSARPTPSAEGAGELFF
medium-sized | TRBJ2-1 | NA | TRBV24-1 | TGTGCCACCTCCTCCTCGGGGGATTACAATGAGCAGTTCTTC | CATSSSGDYNEQFF
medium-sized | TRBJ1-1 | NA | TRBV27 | TGTGCCAGCAGTCCCCAATGGGACGGGAACACTGAAGCTTTCTTT | CASSPQWDGNTEAFF
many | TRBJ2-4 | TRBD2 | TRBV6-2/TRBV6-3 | TGTGCCAGCACCCCGGGACTACTAGCCAAAAACATTCAGTACTTC | CASTPGLLAKNIQYF
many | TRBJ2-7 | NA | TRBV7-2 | TGTGCCAGCAGCTTCCGTGTCGCTAGCTACGAGCAGTACTTC | CASSFRVASYEQYF
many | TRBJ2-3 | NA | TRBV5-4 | TGTGCCAGCAGCTTGAGGGGGCTAGCGGATCCGACCACAGATACGCAGTATTTT | CASSLRGLADPTTDTQYF
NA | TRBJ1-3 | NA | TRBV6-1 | TGTGCCAGCAGTGACGTGGTCTCTGGAAACACCATATATTTT | CASSDVVSGNTIYF
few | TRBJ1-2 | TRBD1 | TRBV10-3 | TGTGCCATCAGTGAGGCGGACAGGGATCCTTCTGGCTACACCTTC | CAISEADRDPSGYTF
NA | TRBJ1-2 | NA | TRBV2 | TGTGCCAGCAGTACAGGGTTGGACTATGGCTACACCTTC | CASSTGLDYGYTF
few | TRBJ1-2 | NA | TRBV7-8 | TGTGCCAGCAGCTTAGGCGGCGCTTCTAACTATGGCTACACCTTC | CASSLGGASNYGYTF
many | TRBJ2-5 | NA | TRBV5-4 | TGTGCCAGCAGCTTGGGACTGGAGCAAGAGACCCAGTACTTC | CASSLGLEQETQYF
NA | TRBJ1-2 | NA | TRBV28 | TGTGCCAGCAGTCCTGGGACGGGGACGGGAAACTATGGCTACACCTTC | CASSPGTGTGNYGYTF
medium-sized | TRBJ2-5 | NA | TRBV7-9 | TGTGCCAGCAGCTCCACGATCTGGGGCGCCTCAGAGACCCAGTACTTC | CASSSTIWGASETQYF
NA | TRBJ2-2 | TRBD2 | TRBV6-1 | TGTGCCAGCACAACTAGCGGCGCCATGGCCGGGGAGCTGTTTTTT | CASTTSGAMAGELFF
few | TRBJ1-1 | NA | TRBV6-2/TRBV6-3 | TGTGCCAGCAGTCTACAGGGCAGTGGGACTGAAGCTTTCTTT | CASSLQGSGTEAFF
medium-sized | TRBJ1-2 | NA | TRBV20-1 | TGCAGTGCAAGACTTGGCTACACCTTC | CSARLGYTF
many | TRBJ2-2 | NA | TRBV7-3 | TGTGCCAGCAGCTTAGGTGCAGGGGGGAAATCAGGCGCCGGGGAGCTGTTTTTT | CASSLGAGGKSGAGELFF
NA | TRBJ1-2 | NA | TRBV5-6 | TGTGCCGGCAGCATCCCCGGGGCCGTAAACCCCACTGGCTACACCTTC | CAGSIPGAVNPTGYTF
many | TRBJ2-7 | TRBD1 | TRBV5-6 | TGTGCCAGCAGCTTGACCGGGACAGGGCCACTTAGGCAGTACTTC | CASSLTGTGPLRQYF
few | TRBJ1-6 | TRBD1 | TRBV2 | TGTGCCAGCAGGGAATTCAGGGGGGCTAATTCACCCCTCCACTTT | CASREFRGANSPLHF
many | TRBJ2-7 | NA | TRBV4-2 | TGTGCCACCTCAAGCCTGGCTGGCTCCTACGAGCAGTACTTC | CATSSLAGSYEQYF
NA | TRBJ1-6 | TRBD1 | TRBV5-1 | TGCGCCAGCAGCAACGGGACAGTAAATTCACCCCTCCACTTT | CASSNGTVNSPLHF
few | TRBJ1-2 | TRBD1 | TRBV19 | TGTGCCAGTAGCCGGGACAGTGGAAAGGGCTACACCTTC | CASSRDSGKGYTF
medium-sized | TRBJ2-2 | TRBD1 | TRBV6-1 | TGTGCCAGCAGCGGCAATGGACAGGACCCGGACGGGGAGCTGTTTTTT | CASSGNGQDPDGELFF
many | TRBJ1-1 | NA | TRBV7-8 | TGTGCCAGCAGCTTAGGGGACTTAAAGAACACTGAAGCTTTCTTT | CASSLGDLKNTEAFF
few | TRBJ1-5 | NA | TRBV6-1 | TGTGCCAGCAGAACCGCCGGCCCGGGCAATCAGCCCCAGCATTTT | CASRTAGPGNQPQHF
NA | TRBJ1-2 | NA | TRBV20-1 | TGCAGTGCTAGAATCCTGCGCTATGGCTACACCTTC | CSARILRYGYTF
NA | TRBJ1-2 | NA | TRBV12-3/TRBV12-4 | TGTGCCAGCCGTTTCGTAGGGGCGGGCGGCTACACCTTC | CASRFVGAGGYTF
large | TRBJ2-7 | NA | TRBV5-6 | TGTGCCAGCAGCCCTTGGGGGAACCACGAGCAGTACTTC | CASSPWGNHEQYF
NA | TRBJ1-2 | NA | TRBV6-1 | TGTGCCAGCAGAGACCATGGGCAACGCGGCTACACCTTC | CASRDHGQRGYTF
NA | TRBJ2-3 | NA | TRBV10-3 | TGTGCCATCAGTGATATAGGTGTACCCTACACAGATACGCAGTATTTT | CAISDIGVPYTDTQYF
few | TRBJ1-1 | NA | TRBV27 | TGTGCCAGCAGTTTAGGACCCTCGGGGAACACTGAAGCCTTCTTT | CASSLGPSGNTEAFF
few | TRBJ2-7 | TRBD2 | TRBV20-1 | TGCAGTGCTAGCCGCGGGGGTGGAGGGCTCGGGGAGCAGTACTTC | CSASRGGGGLGEQYF
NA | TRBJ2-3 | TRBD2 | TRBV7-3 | TGTGCCAGCAGCTTCGGGACTAGCGTGTTCGAGGGTACGCAGTATTTT | CASSFGTSVFEGTQYF
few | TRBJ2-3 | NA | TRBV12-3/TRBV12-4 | TGTGCCAGCAGTTTACCGGGGACAGATACGCAGTATTTT | CASSLPGTDTQYF
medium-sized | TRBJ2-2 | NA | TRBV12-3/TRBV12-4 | TGTGCCAGCAGTTTCCGGATAATCGGGGGAACCGGGGAGCTGTTTTTT | CASSFRIIGGTGELFF
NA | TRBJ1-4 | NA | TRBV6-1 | TGTGCCAGCAGAAACCAGGGATCTAATCAAAAACTTTTTTTT | CASRNQGSNQKLFF